This is a list of T cell receptor beta chains from one sample in a study of blood T cell repertoires in COVID-19. The assay was immunoSEQ multiplex PCR, and TCRdb's table has in-frame clones only and misses some. The data contain some 240,000 clones, 70% to 90% of them singletons. Material: peripheral blood. These receptors were taken from a human donor in a cohort sampled during active COVID-19. Both conserved end residues are part of each CDR3. D genes are given only for firm matches. A clone size is listed for some rows: how often the clone was seen (once, few, many), or a class if it is expanded.

V	J	size	D	CDR3	DNA
TRBV3-1/TRBV3-2	TRBJ2-7	.	.	CASSQGQLSTYEQYF	TGTGCCAGCAGCCAAGGACAGTTGTCCACCTACGAGCAGTACTTC
TRBV27	TRBJ2-7	.	TRBD1	CASSLSGSNNRGEQYF	TGTGCCAGCAGTTTATCCGGGTCGAATAACAGGGGCGAGCAGTACTTC
TRBV6-5	TRBJ2-7	.	.	CASSYSNIQVNEQYF	TGTGCCAGCAGTTACTCGAATATACAGGTAAACGAGCAGTACTTC
TRBV20-1	TRBJ2-7	.	.	CSARGDYEQYF	TGCAGTGCCCGCGGAGACTACGAGCAGTACTTC
TRBV5-1	TRBJ1-5	.	.	CASSSGLNQPQHF	TGCGCCAGCAGCTCCGGGTTAAATCAGCCCCAGCATTTT
TRBV29-1	TRBJ1-1	.	.	CSVVWSQGTEAFF	TGCAGCGTTGTTTGGTCGCAGGGGACTGAAGCTTTCTTT
TRBV19	TRBJ1-3	.	TRBD1	CASGTADTIYF	TGTGCCAGTGGGACAGCGGACACCATATATTTT
TRBV7-2	TRBJ2-3	.	TRBD2	CASSRSLLAGVSTDTQYF	TGTGCCAGCAGCCGGTCTTTACTAGCGGGAGTTAGCACAGATACGCAGTATTTT
TRBV15	TRBJ1-6	.	TRBD1	CATSRPRQGVNSPLHF	TGTGCCACCAGCAGACCCAGACAGGGGGTTAATTCACCCCTCCACTTT
TRBV5-4	TRBJ2-2	.	.	CASSLMGRGTGELFF	TGTGCCAGCAGCTTGATGGGGCGCGGCACCGGGGAGCTGTTTTTT
TRBV20-1	TRBJ1-1	few	.	CSAPRLTEAFF	TGCAGTGCTCCCAGACTCACTGAAGCTTTCTTT
TRBV5-1	TRBJ1-3	.	TRBD1	CASSITGDPDSGNTIYF	TGCGCCAGCAGCATAACAGGGGATCCTGACTCTGGAAACACCATATATTTT
TRBV7-9	TRBJ2-1	.	.	CASSLDRGRGNEQFF	TGTGCCAGCAGCTTAGACAGGGGGAGGGGTAATGAGCAGTTCTTC
TRBV11-3	TRBJ1-1	.	.	CASSLDGGADTEAFF	TGTGCCAGCAGCTTAGATGGGGGGGCGGACACTGAAGCTTTCTTT
TRBV5-6	TRBJ2-5	.	TRBD2	CASSLAGNQETQYF	TGTGCCAGCAGCCTAGCGGGAAACCAAGAGACCCAGTACTTC
TRBV5-4	TRBJ2-2	few	TRBD1	CASRRGLNTGELFF	TGTGCCAGCAGGAGGGGGCTGAACACCGGGGAGCTGTTTTTT
TRBV5-1	TRBJ2-1	.	.	CASSLAGRRGGDNEQFF	TGCGCCAGCAGCTTGGCCGGGCGAAGGGGAGGCGACAATGAGCAGTTCTTC
TRBV2	TRBJ2-7	.	TRBD2	CASSEGGLAGVHEQYF	TGTGCCAGCAGTGAGGGAGGACTAGCGGGAGTGCACGAGCAGTACTTC
TRBV9	TRBJ2-7	.	TRBD1	CASSAHGQGRYEQYF	TGTGCCAGCAGCGCCCACGGACAGGGGCGATACGAGCAGTACTTC
TRBV3-1/TRBV3-2	TRBJ2-7	.	TRBD2	CASSLLAEEAYEQYF	TGTGCCAGCAGCCTCCTAGCGGAGGAGGCCTACGAGCAGTACTTC
TRBV5-1	TRBJ1-1	.	.	CASSAGDLGGAFF	TGCGCCAGCAGCGCCGGGGACCTGGGGGGAGCTTTCTTT
TRBV9	TRBJ2-1	.	.	CASNTGPGSYNEQFF	TGTGCCAGCAACACAGGGCCTGGGTCCTACAATGAGCAGTTCTTC
TRBV5-1	TRBJ2-1	.	.	CASRPDMFSYNEQFF	TGCGCCAGCAGACCCGACATGTTCTCCTACAATGAGCAGTTCTTC
TRBV2	TRBJ1-5	.	.	CASSGAGQPQHF	TGTGCCAGCAGTGGGGCGGGTCAGCCCCAGCATTTT
TRBV7-2	TRBJ1-3	.	.	CASSLVRTSSGNTIYF	TGTGCCAGCAGCTTAGTACGGACATCCTCTGGAAACACCATATATTTT
TRBV5-6	TRBJ2-3	few	.	CASSSYYRDTQYF	TGTGCCAGCAGCTCTTACTATCGCGATACGCAGTATTTT
TRBV4-3	TRBJ2-2	few	.	CASSLRIGAGELFF	TGCGCCAGCAGCCTGAGAATAGGGGCCGGGGAGCTGTTTTTT
TRBV7-9	TRBJ2-7	few	.	CASSLMGGGEQYF	TGTGCCAGCAGCCTCATGGGAGGGGGCGAGCAGTACTTC